The TCR beta chain under discussion was sequenced for a study of PD-1 blockade in classical Hodgkin lymphoma. General observations from the study: Partial responders and progressors had significantly lower baseline TCR diversity.

Concerning this clone itself: Its target is unknown.

The assay was immunoSEQ multiplex PCR, and TCRdb's table has in-frame clones only and misses some. The sample has 30,000 or so clones, more than 80% seen once. This CDR3 comprises 14 residues. V gave up 0 bases and J gave up 6 bases, with 13 bases separating them. Germline CDR1 is SGHRS and CDR2 is YFSETQ. Time point described: cycle 4 day 1 (C4D1), after about 6 weeks of nivolumab. Each patient relapsed following autologous stem cell transplantation, and prior brentuximab vedotin exposure differed. Negative selection with magnetic separation was used to purify CD4+ T cells from thawed PBMCs. The material was CD4+ T cells from blood, obtained before the fourth cycle of nivolumab. The clonotype was recovered from a human donor with classical Hodgkin lymphoma. This chain links TRBV5-1 with TRBJ2-7; no definite D call. CDR3 region: CASSLDGSSGEQYF. In DNA form, the CDR3 reads TGCGCCAGCAGCTTGGATGGTTCCAGTGGCGAGCAGTACTTC.